Below, 32 T cell receptor beta chains from the same sample are listed, as sequenced in a study of CD8 T cells in ankylosing spondylitis. TCRdb analysed the 5' RACE reads with MiXCR anew, one entry per CDR3 protein. The table lists around 150,000 distinct CDR3 sequences, approximately 48% of them singletons. Sequenced material: synovial fluid, either unsorted or a sorted T cell fraction (not recorded which). Receptors originate from a male donor with ankylosing spondylitis.

This clonotype was observed a few times. The CDR3 bases are TGTGCCAGCAGCTTAGTGGTGGGGGACACTGAAGCTTTCTTT. It codes for CASSLVVGDTEAFF. V gene TRBV7-9 combines with J gene TRBJ1-1; possibly TRBD1 for D (5 bases). Germline-derived CDR1 and CDR2 are SEHNR and FQNEAQ (reference sequence). This CDR3 has 14 residues. Trimming pared 1 base from V and 3 bases from J, leaving 9 bases between.

The sample holds many counts of this clonotype. V is TRBV7-8 and J is TRBJ2-7; D may be TRBD2 (5 bases). V was pared by 1 base and J by 5 bases, with 12 bases between. CDR3 length: 14 residues. Per germline, CDR1 SGHVS and CDR2 FQNEAQ. The CDR3 DNA follows: TGTGCCAGCAGCTTAGAAGCTAGCTTGGACGAGCAGTACTTC. Amino acids: CASSLEASLDEQYF.

The chain employs TRBV20-1 and TRBJ1-5, with D possibly being TRBD1 (5 bases). The V end was cut by 3 bases, the J end by 3 bases, with 21 bases between. The CDR3 spans 17 residues. In germline, CDR1 is DFQATT, CDR2 SNEGSKA (reference sequence). The DNA of the CDR3 is TGCAGTGCTAGGCAAACAGTTGGGGGGTGCGTCAATCAGCCCCAGCATTTT. It translates to CSARQTVGGCVNQPQHF.

About this clonotype: A much larger clone differs from this one at a single base, so this may be a read error. V usage is TRBV11-2 and J usage is TRBJ2-2, with TRBD2 as a possible D gene (5 bases). Germline V gives CDR1 SGHAT, CDR2 FQNNGV. The CDR3 has 12 amino acids. CDR3 coding DNA: TGTGCCTGCAGCGGAGACACCGGGGAGCTGTTTTTT. This gives the protein CACSGDTGELFF.

The genes are TRBV4-3 and TRBJ1-4; D remains ambiguous. Trimming shortened V by 1 base and J by 7 bases, and 16 bases separated the two germline ends. The CDR3 spans 16 residues. CDR1 and CDR2 from the germline V gene are LGHNA and YSLEER. The CDR3 here is CASSQGLDERSEKLFF. In DNA, the CDR3 is TGCGCCAGCAGCCAAGGCTTAGACGAACGTAGTGAAAAACTGTTTTTT.

By share, this clonotype ranks as medium-sized. The chain links TRBV7-2 to TRBJ2-2, with 9 bases aligning to TRBD1. The CDR3 is 17 amino acids. V lost 5 bases to trimming and J lost 4 bases; unmatched junction nucleotides: 11. Germline V CDR1 and CDR2: SGHTA, FQGNSA. The CDR3 coding sequence is TGTGCCAGCAGCACTGACCGGACAGGGGCTGTCACCGGGGAGCTGTTTTTT. The encoded protein is CASSTDRTGAVTGELFF.

The chain employs TRBV7-2 and TRBJ2-7; a possible D gene is TRBD2 (6 bases). Germline V lookup: CDR1 SGHTA, CDR2 FQGNSA. V was pared by 3 bases and J by 2 bases, with 11 bases between. This CDR3 region has 14 residues. Here the CDR3 reads CASSFRTNPYEQYF. Written as DNA, the CDR3 is TGTGCCAGCAGCTTTCGGACTAATCCCTACGAGCAGTACTTC. Full variable domain (remainder filled in from reference TRBV7-2 and TRBJ2-7): GAGVSQSPSNKVTEKGKDVELRCDPISGHTALYWYRQSLGQGLEFLIYFQGNSAPDKSGLPSDRFSAERTGGSVSTLTIQRTQQEDSAVYLCASSFRTNPYEQYFGPGTRLTVT.

This clonotype showed up just a few times. The chain combines TRBV18 with TRBJ1-1; D remains ambiguous. Germline V lookup: CDR1 KGHSH, CDR2 LQKENI. The CDR3 is 12 residues long. With 6 bases removed from V and 7 bases from J, the gap between germline ends came to 12 bases. Written as DNA, the CDR3 is TGTGCCAGCTCCGGGGTGGCCCTTGAAGCTTTCTTT. Its translation is CASSGVALEAFF.

The genes are TRBV2 and TRBJ1-5, with TRBD1 matching 8 bases. The V gene end was trimmed by 4 bases and the J gene end by 0 bases; junction bases not matched to a gene: 11. Germline V gene lookup returns CDR1 SNHLY and CDR2 FYNNEI. This CDR3 spans 18 amino acids. Written as DNA, the CDR3 is TGTGCCAGCAGTGGCCCCGACAGGGGTGCCTATAGCAATCAGCCCCAGCATTTT. The encoded protein is CASSGPDRGAYSNQPQHF.

The V and J genes are TRBV6-4 and TRBJ2-2; D remains unclear. V lost 3 bases and J 3 bases, leaving 5 bases between the germline ends. The CDR3 runs 13 residues. Germline V CDR1 and CDR2: MRHNA, SNTAGT. CDR3 in DNA: TGTGCCAGCAGTGAGAAGGACACCGGGGAGCTGTTTTTT. Its translation is CASSEKDTGELFF.

CDR3 nucleotides: TGTGCCAGCAGATCCGCGGGGGGGCTGGCAGATACGCAGTATTTT. It yields the protein CASRSAGGLADTQYF. V and J are TRBV6-1 and TRBJ2-3; 9 positions match TRBD2. The junction had 8 bases not matched to a gene; V was cut back by 6 bases and J by 4 bases. Looked up from germline, CDR1 is MNHNS and CDR2 is SASEGT. There are 15 residues in the CDR3.

This clonotype was detected a few times. The rearrangement links TRBV27 to TRBJ1-2, with 8 bases that match TRBD1. V lost 3 bases, J lost 3 bases, and 3 bases stayed unmatched. There are 14 residues in the CDR3. Germline CDR1 is MNHEY and CDR2 is SMNVEV (reference sequence). The CDR3 region is CASSLTGDDYGYTF. Written as DNA, the CDR3 is TGTGCCAGCAGTTTGACAGGGGACGACTATGGCTACACCTTC.

This clonotype has only a few counts. The chain joins TRBV4-3 to TRBJ1-6; D gene ambiguous. Trimming stripped 0 bases from V and 3 bases from J, with 12 bases between. CDR3 length equals 17 residues. Germline CDR1 reads LGHNA; CDR2 reads YSLEER. CDR3 in amino acids: CASSQEYRQDYNSPLHF. Written as DNA, the CDR3 is TGCGCCAGCAGCCAAGAATACCGTCAGGACTATAATTCACCCCTCCACTTT.

The rearrangement links TRBV27 to TRBJ2-7; 8 bases agree with TRBD1. The CDR3 runs 17 residues. V was clipped by 6 bases and J by 4 bases; unmatched bases: 17. Germline-derived CDR1 and CDR2 are MNHEY and SMNVEV (reference sequence). CDR3 protein: CASSRGPFRDRPYEQYF. The CDR3 DNA sequence: TGTGCCAGCAGCCGAGGCCCCTTCCGGGACAGGCCTTACGAGCAGTACTTC.

This clonotype was observed a few times. This rearrangement joins TRBV12-3 or TRBV12-4 to TRBJ1-2, with D uncertain. The CDR3 is made up of 14 amino acids. V lost 3 bases and J 3 bases, leaving 11 bases between the germline ends. In nucleotides, the CDR3 is TGTGCCAGCAGTTTGGAGGTCGGCCACTATGGCTACACCTTC. Translating gives CASSLEVGHYGYTF.

The V gene is TRBV11-2, the J gene TRBJ1-3; unclear D gene. The ends were cut back, 3 bases at V and 0 bases at J, with 9 bases in the middle. This CDR3 comprises 15 residues. Germline CDR1 SGHAT, CDR2 FQNNGV. CDR3 sequence (DNA): TGTGCCAGCAGCTTTTTTTCGCGCTCTGGAAACACCATATATTTT. Its translation is CASSFFSRSGNTIYF.

This clonotype was counted only a few times. The chain combines TRBV10-3 with TRBJ2-5; 8 bases line up with TRBD2. This CDR3 has 14 residues. Unmatched junction bases numbered 3, after V lost 3 bases and J lost 3 bases. The germline CDR1 and CDR2 sequences are ENHRY and SYGVKD. Written as DNA, the CDR3 is TGTGCCATCAGTGATCCGGGACTAGAAGAGACCCAGTACTTC. Its translation is CAISDPGLEETQYF.

V is TRBV5-5 and J is TRBJ2-7; D possibly uses TRBD1 or TRBD2 (5 bases each). CDR1 and CDR2 from the germline V gene are SGHKS and YYEKEE (reference sequence). V lost 7 bases and J 4 bases, leaving 15 bases between the germline ends. The CDR3 length is 13 residues. The CDR3 is CASRTGTSYEQYF. Written as DNA, the CDR3 is TGTGCCAGCCGGACCGGGACGTCATACGAGCAGTACTTC.

The rearrangement joins TRBV4-1 to TRBJ1-1; D not resolved. Germline lookup yields CDR1 MGHRA and CDR2 YSYEKL. CDR3 length equals 14 residues. Trimming pared 2 bases from V and 4 bases from J, leaving 11 bases between. The CDR3 DNA follows: TGCGCCAGCAGCCAACTAGGTCTGGGCACTGAAGCTTTCTTT. Translated, it gives CASSQLGLGTEAFF.

This clonotype was counted many times. J is TRBJ1-4 and V is TRBV7-9, with D perhaps TRBD1 (5 bases). Germline lookup yields CDR1 SEHNR and CDR2 FQNEAQ (reference sequence). This CDR3 comprises 16 residues. The V end lost 2 bases, the J end lost 2 bases, and 12 bases lay between the germline ends. CDR3 nucleotides: TGTGCCAGCAGCTTAAGCCCAGGGTCGACTAATGAAAAACTGTTTTTT. This sequence encodes CASSLSPGSTNEKLFF. Complete variable domain (other parts from reference TRBV7-9 and TRBJ1-4): DTGVSQNPRHKITKRGQNVTFRCDPISEHNRLYWYRQTLGQGPEFLTYFQNEAQLEKSRLLSDRFSAERPKGSFSTLEIQRTEQGDSAMYLCASSLSPGSTNEKLFFGSGTQLSVL.

V usage is TRBV20-1 and J usage is TRBJ1-1; 11 positions match TRBD1. The CDR3 covers 12 residues. The trim removed 5 bases at V and 4 bases at J, leaving 0 bases unmatched. The germline V gene has CDR1 DFQATT and CDR2 SNEGSKA (reference sequence). CDR3 residues: CSAGQGATEAFF. The CDR3 bases are TGCAGTGCTGGACAGGGGGCCACTGAAGCTTTCTTT.

V and J are TRBV20-1 and TRBJ1-1; D ambiguous. Germline V CDR1 and CDR2: DFQATT, SNEGSKA (reference sequence). This CDR3 is 13 amino acids long. V lost 0 bases to trimming and J lost 7 bases, with 12 bases between them. CDR3 residues: CSARDLGWGEAFF. Here the CDR3 DNA reads TGCAGTGCTAGAGATTTAGGATGGGGTGAAGCTTTCTTT.

This clonotype was seen more than once but under ten times. The chain links TRBV29-1 to TRBJ1-4; D is undetermined. There are 14 residues in the CDR3. Per the germline V gene, CDR1 is SQVTM and CDR2 is ANQGSEA. V gave up 7 bases and J gave up 6 bases, with 18 bases separating them. The DNA for the CDR3 is TGCAGCGCCCCCCTCGGGGATAAGGATGAAAAACTGTTTTTT. It translates to CSAPLGDKDEKLFF. The full variable domain, with the rest looked up from reference TRBV29-1 and TRBJ1-4, is SAVISQKPSRDICQRGTSLTIQCQVDSQVTMMFWYRQQPGQSLTLIATANQGSEATYESGFVIDKFPISRPNLTFSTLTVSNMSPEDSSIYLCSAPLGDKDEKLFFGSGTQLSVL.

The chain employs TRBV5-1 and TRBJ1-2; D may be TRBD1 (5 bases). Germline lookup yields CDR1 SGHRS and CDR2 YFSETQ. V was trimmed by 4 bases and J by 4 bases, leaving 11 bases between them. The CDR3 has 13 residues. This CDR3 is CASSLDRLYGYTF. CDR3 DNA: TGCGCCAGCAGCCTTGACAGACTCTATGGCTACACCTTC. Together with reference TRBV5-1 and TRBJ1-2, the CDR3 gives the full variable domain: KAGVTQTPRYLIKTRGQQVTLSCSPISGHRSVSWYQQTPGQGLQFLFEYFSETQRNKGNFPGRFSGRQFSNSRSEMNVSTLELGDSALYLCASSLDRLYGYTFGSGTRLTVV.

This clonotype was detected only a few times. The chain joins TRBV20-1 to TRBJ1-3, with a possible D match to TRBD1 (6 bases). Trimming took 5 bases from V and 6 from J, leaving 17 bases between them. This CDR3 spans 14 amino acids. Germline V lookup: CDR1 DFQATT, CDR2 SNEGSKA (reference sequence). The CDR3 sequence: CSAGWAGVLNTIYF. CDR3 bases: TGCAGTGCTGGCTGGGCAGGGGTTTTAAACACCATATATTTT.

The chain recombines TRBV28 with TRBJ1-2; 9 bases align to TRBD1. Germline trimming cut 5 bases from V and 4 bases from J; bases unmatched to any gene: 5. The V gene's germline CDR1 is MDHEN and CDR2 SYDVKM. This CDR3 comprises 14 residues. In DNA, the CDR3 is TGTGCCAGCAGTCCGGGACAGGGTCCCTATGGCTACACCTTC. It is translated as CASSPGQGPYGYTF.

The chain carries TRBV7-2 and TRBJ1-4, with D possibly TRBD1 on 5 matching bases. This CDR3 spans 15 amino acids. Germline CDR1 and CDR2: SGHTA and FQGNSA. Trimming took 6 bases from V and 5 from J, leaving 16 bases between them. The CDR3 DNA is TGTGCCAGCAGTGGAGCCGGGACGCGAAATGAAAAACTGTTTTTT. Protein sequence: CASSGAGTRNEKLFF.

The chain recombines TRBV20-1 with TRBJ1-3, with D uncertain. This CDR3 is built from 15 residues. Germline CDR1 and CDR2: DFQATT and SNEGSKA (reference sequence). The germline V and J ends were trimmed by 0 bases and 0 bases, with 9 bases remaining between them. The CDR3 DNA reads TGCAGTGCTAGAGATCGGCCAAACTCTGGAAACACCATATATTTT. Amino acid sequence: CSARDRPNSGNTIYF.

This clonotype is medium-sized within its sample. The genes are TRBV10-3 and TRBJ2-7; D call uncertain. The V and J ends lost 1 base and 6 bases respectively, with 10 bases between them. This CDR3 is 13 amino acids long. Per germline, CDR1 ENHRY and CDR2 SYGVKD. CDR3 amino acids: CAISELGWAEQYF. The CDR3 nucleotides read TGTGCCATCAGTGAGTTGGGTTGGGCCGAGCAGTACTTC.

This clonotype was counted a few times. The chain carries TRBV2 and TRBJ2-3, with 9 bases identical to TRBD2. V was pared by 4 bases and J by 0 bases, with 2 bases of the junction left unmatched. CDR1 is SNHLY, CDR2 FYNNEI, per germline. This CDR3 is built from 15 residues. CDR3 residues: CASSGTSASTDTQYF. CDR3 coding DNA: TGTGCCAGCAGTGGGACTAGCGCCAGCACAGATACGCAGTATTTT.

The V gene is TRBV29-1, the J gene TRBJ2-2, with no clear D. This CDR3 has 13 amino acids. CDR1 SQVTM and CDR2 ANQGSEA come from the germline V gene. The V and J ends lost 2 bases and 0 bases respectively, with 4 bases between them. The chain's CDR3 is CSVEHANTGELFF. As DNA, the CDR3 is TGCAGCGTTGAACATGCGAACACCGGGGAGCTGTTTTTT.

This clonotype was detected once. V is TRBV20-1 and J is TRBJ1-5; no firm D call. The germline V and J ends were trimmed by 0 bases and 14 bases, with 20 bases remaining between them. This CDR3 is 14 amino acids long. Germline CDR1 is DFQATT and CDR2 is SNEGSKA (reference sequence). CDR3 nucleotides: TGCAGTGCTAGAGATCTACGAGGAGGGCCGTCCGAGCATTTT. It translates to CSARDLRGGPSEHF.